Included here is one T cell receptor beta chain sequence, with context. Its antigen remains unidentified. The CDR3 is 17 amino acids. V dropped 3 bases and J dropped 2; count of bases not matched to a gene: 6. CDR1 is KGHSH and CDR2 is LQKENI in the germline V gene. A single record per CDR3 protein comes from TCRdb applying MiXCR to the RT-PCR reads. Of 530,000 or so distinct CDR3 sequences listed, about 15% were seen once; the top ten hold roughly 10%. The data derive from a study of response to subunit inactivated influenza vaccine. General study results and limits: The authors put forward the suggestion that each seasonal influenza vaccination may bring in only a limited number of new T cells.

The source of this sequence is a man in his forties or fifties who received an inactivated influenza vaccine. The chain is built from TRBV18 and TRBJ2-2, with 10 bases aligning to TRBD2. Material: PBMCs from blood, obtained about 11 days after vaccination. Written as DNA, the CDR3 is TGTGCCAGCTCACCTTCGAGGACTAGCGGAAACACCGGGGAGCTGTTTTTT. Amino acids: CASSPSRTSGNTGELFF.